These 13 T cell receptor beta chains were sequenced from one sample in a study of T cells in Graves' hyperthyroidism and ophthalmopathy. Regions amplified from RNA transcripts were the TCR beta CDR3 regions. In the first-round RT-PCR of the TCR CDR3, the HTBI primer set was used. TCRdb reprocessed the multiplex PCR reads via MiXCR and lists one record per CDR3 protein. The sample contains hundreds of thousands of distinct CDR3 sequences, 46% of which appear only once. Sequenced sample: peripheral blood or thyroid tissue (not recorded which). The receptors here all came from a woman aged 18-29 years with Graves' hyperthyroidism.

The chain has TRBV24-1 and TRBJ2-5, with 9 bases aligning to TRBD2. In germline, CDR1 is KGHDR, CDR2 SFDVKD. Trimming removed 4 bases from V and 2 bases from J; junction bases left unmatched: 7. This CDR3 spans 16 amino acids. The CDR3 coding sequence is TGTGCCACCAGTGAACCCAGACTAGCGGATCAAGAGACCCAGTACTTC. Encoded protein: CATSEPRLADQETQYF.

The rearrangement joins TRBV29-1 to TRBJ2-5; D may be TRBD1 or TRBD2 (5 bases each). CDR3 length: 11 amino acids. Germline loops: CDR1 SQVTM, CDR2 ANQGSEA. V dropped 7 bases and J dropped 5 bases, with 11 bases sitting between them. The CDR3 nucleotides read TGCAGCGCCCCGGGGCCGGAGACCCAGTACTTC. It encodes CSAPGPETQYF.

This chain's CDR3 is CASSQLRTGNEKLFF. The DNA of the CDR3 is TGCGCCAGCAGCCAACTCCGGACAGGGAATGAAAAACTGTTTTTT. V and J are TRBV29-1 and TRBJ1-4; 8 nucleotides match TRBD1. The CDR3 is 15 amino acids. Germline V gene data show CDR1 as SQVTM and CDR2 as ANQGSEA. The full variable domain, in which reference TRBV29-1 and TRBJ1-4 provide the parts outside the CDR3, is SAVISQKPSRDICQRGTSLTIQCQVDSQVTMMFWYRQQPGQSLTLIATANQGSEATYESGFVIDKFPISRPNLTFSTLTVSNMSPEDSSIYLCASSQLRTGNEKLFFGSGTQLSVL.

This chain joins TRBV29-1 and TRBJ1-1; 7 bases agree with TRBD1. CDR3 length: 14 amino acids. The V segment lost 7 bases and the J segment 3 bases; nucleotides outside the gene matches: 11. Germline values: CDR1 SQVTM, CDR2 ANQGSEA. CDR3 coding DNA: TGCAGCGGCAGGGACAGCCCCGTGGACACTGAAGCTTTCTTT. Its translation is CSGRDSPVDTEAFF.

This clonotype was observed at least ten times. This chain links TRBV7-9 with TRBJ1-2; no clear D gene. Germline V gene lookup returns CDR1 SEHNR and CDR2 FQNEAQ (reference sequence). The germline V and J ends were trimmed by 5 bases and 6 bases, with 16 bases remaining between them. The CDR3 spans 14 residues. The CDR3 loop is CASSPQAVSNGYTF. CDR3 nucleotide sequence: TGTGCCAGCAGCCCCCAGGCAGTGTCAAATGGCTACACCTTC.

This chain joins TRBV29-1 and TRBJ2-5; 8 bases are shared with TRBD1. After removal of 8 bases from V and 0 bases from J, the junction contained 5 bases not matched to a gene. The CDR3 is made up of 13 amino acids. Per germline, CDR1 SQVTM and CDR2 ANQGSEA. The CDR3 coding sequence is TGCAGCATCCTGACAGGGGACCAAGAGACCCAGTACTTC. Translating it yields CSILTGDQETQYF.

The chain uses TRBV7-9 and TRBJ2-5; TRBD2 is a possible D gene (6 bases). This CDR3 contains 15 residues. Trimming took 5 bases from V and 1 from J, leaving 14 bases between them. Germline CDR1 SEHNR, CDR2 FQNEAQ (reference sequence). In DNA form, the CDR3 reads TGTGCCAGCAGCCATACTGGGGGGACCCAAGAGACCCAGTACTTC. Translation: CASSHTGGTQETQYF.

V usage is TRBV6-1 and J usage is TRBJ1-1; 7 bases map to TRBD1. V gave up 8 bases and J gave up 5 bases; unmatched junction bases: 8. Germline CDR1 and CDR2: MNHNS and SASEGT. The CDR3 runs 13 residues. CDR3 amino acids: CASGPTGRTEAFF. The CDR3 coding sequence is TGTGCCAGCGGGCCGACAGGGAGAACTGAAGCTTTCTTT.

In regard to this clonotype: This may be a read error: a much more frequent sequence differs by one nucleotide. This chain connects TRBV2 to TRBJ1-2; D might be TRBD1 (5 bases). The CDR3 is 14 amino acids. Trimming cost V 2 bases and J 0 bases, with 7 bases left between them. Germline CDR1 and CDR2: SNHLY and FYNNEI. DNA for the CDR3: TGTGCCAGCAGTGAACGGGGGTCTAACTATGGCTACACCTTC. It translates to CASSERGSNYGYTF.

In its sample, this clonotype was seen once. V usage is TRBV12-3 or TRBV12-4 and J usage is TRBJ1-2; D is possibly TRBD1 (5 bases). V gave up 1 base and J gave up 4 bases, with 13 bases separating them. The CDR3 runs 15 residues. The CDR3 spells CASSLGAGRGYGYTF. The DNA of the CDR3 is TGTGCCAGCAGTTTAGGGGCAGGGAGGGGCTATGGCTACACCTTC.

On this clonotype itself: Since a much larger clone is just one base distant, this may be a read error. V gene TRBV15 combines with J gene TRBJ1-6, with no clear D. Trimming cost V 4 bases and J 10 bases, with 11 bases left between them. Germline-derived CDR1 and CDR2 are LNHNV and YYDKDF (reference sequence). This CDR3 is built from 13 residues. The CDR3, as DNA: TGTGCCACCAGCATGGTTACGGGATCACCCCTCCACTTT. Amino acid sequence: CATSMVTGSPLHF.

This chain links TRBV6-6 with TRBJ2-7, with unresolved D. The V gene's germline CDR1 is MNHNY and CDR2 SVGAGI (reference sequence). V lost 5 bases and J lost 3, with 11 bases in between. CDR3 length equals 13 residues. The CDR3 bases are TGTGCCAGCAGTAAGACTGTAGGCTACGAGCAGTACTTC. It specifies CASSKTVGYEQYF.

Notes on this clonotype: Its ends do not fully match the called genes, so a read error is possible. The chain is built from TRBV6-6 and TRBJ1-1, with D hard to call. The CDR3 is 12 residues long. Germline V gives CDR1 MNHNY, CDR2 SVGAGI (reference sequence). CDR3 DNA: TGTGCCAGCAGTTACCCTTCGGACGTTAAACTCTTT. It yields the protein CASSYPSDVKLF.